This record covers a single T cell receptor beta chain. This clone's antigen is unknown. Base qualities were left out, and no much larger clone turns up one base away. In light of the paper, this sample's time point label describes: about 28 days (+/-7) after the second vaccine dose. Because spike-specific TCR depth and breadth did not differ between the two schedules, AZD1222 recipients who got a second dose at roughly 4 weeks were pooled with those who got a second dose at roughly 12 weeks. The vaccinee samples were drawn from two UK trials, COV001 and COV002, one of which was a single-blind randomized controlled phase 2/3 trial testing AZD1222 (ChAdOx1 nCoV-19) in healthy adults. For TCRbeta chain sequencing, PBMC samples were collected from trial participants at day 0 and at day 28 after the second dose. V lost 3 bases and J lost 2 bases, and the count of bases not matched to a germline gene is 3. The CDR3 holds 14 amino acids from the cysteine to the phenylalanine. The only DNA kept is the CDR3, 42 bases in frame from the first base. The germline V gene (reference sequence) provides CDR1 MNHEY and CDR2 SMNVEV.

The data originate from a study of T cell responses to AZD1222 COVID-19 vaccine (dated by TCRdb to about 2021). Regarding the complete study: TCR sequencing covered more than 230 trial participants: 207 given two doses of AZD1222 and 26 given two doses of MenACWY control vaccine. Trial participants were enrolled by age into subgroups of 18-55, 56-69 and 70-plus years, and 148, 28 and 57 TCR-sequenced participants, respectively, were included in these subgroups.

The CDR3 regions of human TCRbeta chains were subjected to immunosequencing. Per the authors' processing: TCRs in the repertoires were compared against a reference library of SARS-CoV-2-specific TCRs that had been generated with the MIRA antigen-specificity platform. Breadth meant the fraction of unique TCRs that were SARS-CoV-2-associated, whereas depth meant the fraction of total T cells that were SARS-CoV-2-associated. Each spike-specific TCR was assigned to its reactive spike region and to a CD4 or CD8 class using the MIRA data. Log10-transformed breadth and depth values were compared by one-way ANOVA with Sidak's multiple comparisons tests. The table comes from immuneACCESS by way of TCRdb, which keeps in-frame sequences with V and J called. Part of the clones is missing from these tables; in studies checked, under half for an unresolved V gene and the rest for unknown reasons. The V and J calls and clone size were taken over from that table, and D and trimming were inferred from the DNA. The sample table records fewer than 130,000 clones; around 90% of these occur just once. In total, the top ten clones hold about 15% of the sample.

Overall results and qualifications from the work: Conclusions about previously exposed vaccinees were limited because only 6 or 7 AZD1222 recipients were SARS-CoV-2 seropositive at baseline. After two AZD1222 doses, both the breadth and the depth of spike-specific TCRs were significantly higher than at day 0 and than in MenACWY recipients. Reportedly, almost half of the unique spike-specific TCRs recognized epitopes lying outside the regions that are mutated in the B.1.351 and B.1.1.7 variants. Participants were mostly white British, with more females than males. The authors suggested clonal diversity may have been underestimated. The 56-69-year group was small, and its depth increase did not reach significance, likely because of low power. The vaccine-associated CD4 TCRs covered the entire spike protein, and the dominant responses fell in regions 160-218 and 743-854. No day 14 peak-response samples were available, so repertoires were characterized only after the peak T cell response.

The material sequenced was peripheral blood, taken 28 days after the second AZD1222 dose. This chain joins TRBV27 to TRBJ1-1, with 7 bases in between that match TRBD1. The sequence came from an adult who received the AZD1222 COVID-19 vaccine. The CDR3 sequence is CASSFGDRNTEAFF. The nucleotides read TGTGCCAGCAGTTTTGGGGACAGAAACACTGAAGCTTTCTTT.